This record covers a single T cell receptor beta chain. CDR3 length: 14 amino acids. Germline V gives CDR1 LNHNV, CDR2 YYDKDF (reference sequence). The J segment lost 8 bases and the V segment lost 5 bases, leaving 11 bases of the junction unmatched. The data belong to a study of blood T cell repertoires in COVID-19. Looking at the study overall: Sample material is recorded as cDNA or gDNA derived from T cells, B-cell-depleted T cells, or PBMCs.

Measured with immunoSEQ multiplex PCR; TCRdb has only the in-frame clones, and not every one. The sample lists approximately 360,000 clones; around 92% were seen once. V is TRBV15 and J is TRBJ1-1; TRBD1 aligns across 7 bases. This clonotype originated in a man aged 35 to 55 with acute or convalescent COVID-19. Material for sequencing was peripheral blood. CDR3 DNA sequence: TGTGCCACCAGCCTGAACAGGGGTTTGGGGGAAGCTTTCTTT. Encoded protein: CATSLNRGLGEAFF.